This is a list of T cell receptor beta chains from one sample in a study of T cell responses to AZD1222 COVID-19 vaccine. Some clones are missing from TCRdb's copy, which holds only in-frame ones; the method was immunoSEQ multiplex PCR. The sample includes roughly 81,000 clones, roughly 88% of them seen just once. The specimen was peripheral blood, collected on day 0 of AZD1222 vaccination. Receptor source: an adult in good health. CDR3s include the opening cysteine and the closing phenylalanine or tryptophan. D genes are given only for firm matches. Clone size is shown for a subset of rows, as once, few, many or a class of expanded clone.

d_call clone_size j_call cdr3_length v_call cdr3_aa cdr3_nt
TRBD1 - TRBJ1-1 15 TRBV27 CASSPGDRENTEAFF TGTGCCAGCAGTCCAGGGGACAGGGAGAACACTGAAGCTTTCTTT
TRBD2 - TRBJ2-4 16 TRBV19 CASSIRREGLKNIQYF TGTGCCAGTAGTATAAGGAGGGAGGGCCTGAAAAACATTCAGTACTTC
- - TRBJ2-7 12 TRBV5-1 CASSSEIYEQYF TGCGCCAGCAGCTCAGAAATCTACGAGCAGTACTTC
- - TRBJ2-2 16 TRBV13 CASSFGGGVNTGELFF TGTGCCAGCAGCTTTGGTGGCGGCGTTAACACCGGGGAGCTGTTTTTT
- - TRBJ2-7 15 TRBV7-9 CASSLARDSSFEQYF TGTGCCAGCAGCTTAGCAAGGGACTCGTCTTTTGAGCAGTACTTC
- - TRBJ1-2 12 TRBV5-1 CASSSHNYGYTF TGCGCCAGCAGTTCACATAACTATGGCTACACCTTC
- - TRBJ1-2 14 TRBV19 CASRAQIVNYGYTF TGTGCCAGTAGGGCACAGATCGTCAACTATGGCTACACCTTC
TRBD1 - TRBJ1-3 16 TRBV11-2 CASSLAVTGRLDTIYF TGTGCCAGCAGCTTAGCGGTGACAGGGAGGTTGGACACCATATATTTT
TRBD2 - TRBJ2-1 14 TRBV2 CASRVREGTSPIFF TGTGCCAGCCGTGTCAGGGAGGGGACTAGTCCGATCTTCTTC
- - TRBJ1-1 14 TRBV7-9 CASSVRGANTEAFF TGTGCCAGCAGCGTCCGGGGCGCGAACACTGAAGCTTTCTTT
- - TRBJ1-5 15 TRBV4-1 CASSPLGGGNQPQHF TGCGCCAGCAGCCCCTTAGGTGGAGGCAATCAGCCCCAGCATTTT
- - TRBJ2-1 15 TRBV5-4 CASIRRDSAYNEQFF TGTGCCAGCATCCGCCGGGACTCCGCCTACAATGAGCAGTTCTTC
TRBD1 once TRBJ2-7 13 TRBV5-1 CASSRDRAYEQYF TGCGCCAGCAGCCGTGACAGGGCCTACGAGCAGTACTTC
- few TRBJ1-2 14 TRBV2 CASSDEGEGYGYTF TGTGCCAGCAGTGATGAGGGGGAGGGCTATGGCTACACCTTC
TRBD1 - TRBJ2-1 14 TRBV28 CASIAQGASDEQFF TGTGCCAGCATTGCACAGGGGGCCAGCGATGAGCAGTTCTTC
- - TRBJ1-1 13 TRBV3-1/TRBV3-2 CASSQPSNTEAFF TGTGCCAGCAGCCAACCATCGAACACTGAAGCTTTCTTT
- - TRBJ2-2 15 TRBV19 CASRPGQGVTGELFF TGTGCCAGTAGACCGGGACAAGGCGTTACCGGGGAGCTGTTTTTT
TRBD2 - TRBJ2-3 14 TRBV2 CASSEPGGGDTQYF TGTGCCAGCAGTGAGCCGGGAGGAGGGGATACGCAGTATTTT
TRBD1 once TRBJ1-1 16 TRBV7-6 CASSPDRGRGDTEAFF TGTGCCAGCAGCCCGGACAGGGGGCGCGGGGACACTGAAGCTTTCTTT
TRBD1 - TRBJ2-6 18 TRBV14 CASSQRTGGFSGANVLTF TGTGCCAGCAGCCAAAGGACAGGGGGCTTTTCCGGGGCCAACGTCCTGACTTTC
TRBD1 - TRBJ1-6 12 TRBV10-3 CATRTGESPLHF TGTGCCACAAGGACAGGGGAATCACCCCTCCACTTT
- - TRBJ1-6 18 TRBV11-3 CASSLDGLRRLRNSPLHF TGTGCCAGCAGCTTAGATGGTTTGCGACGCCTACGGAATTCACCCCTCCACTTT
TRBD1 - TRBJ1-3 14 TRBV18 CASSQRTGIDTIYF TGTGCCAGCTCACAACGGACAGGGATTGACACCATATATTTT
- - TRBJ1-5 14 TRBV25-1 CASSEHREAQPQHF TGTGCCAGCAGTGAACACAGGGAGGCACAGCCCCAGCATTTT
TRBD2 few TRBJ2-7 15 TRBV19 CASSSRLALVYEQYF TGTGCCAGTAGTAGCCGACTAGCACTCGTCTACGAGCAGTACTTC
- - TRBJ1-1 12 TRBV20-1 CSASGFNTEAFF TGCAGTGCTAGTGGGTTTAACACTGAAGCTTTCTTT
TRBD2 - TRBJ2-1 14 TRBV7-9 CASKSGLGYNEQFF TGTGCCAGCAAGTCGGGACTAGGCTACAATGAGCAGTTCTTC
- - TRBJ2-1 10 TRBV20-1 CSAFYNEQFF TGCAGTGCTTTTTACAATGAGCAGTTCTTC
TRBD1 - TRBJ1-2 17 TRBV19 CASSNRDRQRRSYGYTF TGTGCCAGTAGTAACCGGGACAGGCAGCGGCGATCCTATGGCTACACCTTC